This TCR beta chain originates from a study of cytomegalovirus exposure and HLA in healthy donors. Remarks on this clone: Its antigen remains unknown.

Regarding the study as a whole: TCR sequences were mostly rare, though some public TCRs occurred in many donors.

PCR primers comprised 60 Vbeta and 13 Jbeta primers. TCRdb's table, derived via immunoSEQ multiplex PCR, lists solely in-frame clones and lacks some. Among 80,000 to 100,000 clones listed, about 67% were seen once. Trimming removed 0 bases at V and 5 bases at J, with 9 bases between. CDR1 and CDR2 (germline): LNHNV, YYDKDF (reference sequence). This CDR3 contains 14 residues. The TCR sequence derives from a woman aged 18-29 years in good health and CMV-seropositive. The sample consisted of PBMCs. This chain links TRBV15 with TRBJ2-3; D gene uncertain. The CDR3 DNA reads as TGTGCCACCAGCAGAGATTGGAGCCAAGATACGCAGTATTTT. Translating gives CATSRDWSQDTQYF.